These 29 T cell receptor beta chains were sequenced from one sample in a study of blood T cell repertoires in COVID-19. Profiled with immunoSEQ multiplex PCR; TCRdb holds only in-frame clones, not every one. Here the sample spans roughly 180,000 clones, roughly 82% being singletons. Sequenced material: PBMCs or T cells enriched from blood (not recorded which). The receptors were sampled from a man between 35 and 55 years old who had recovered from COVID-19.

CDR3 sequence reads: CASSPGVGLATSNEQFF. CDR3 bases: TGTGCCAGCAGCCCTGGAGTGGGACTAGCGACCTCCAATGAGCAGTTCTTC. V and J are TRBV7-9 and TRBJ2-1, with 10 nucleotides matching TRBD2. The CDR3 totals 17 residues. Per the germline V gene, CDR1 is SEHNR and CDR2 is FQNEAQ (reference sequence). After removal of 5 bases from V and 6 bases from J, the junction contained 13 bases not matched to a gene.

The chain carries TRBV28 and TRBJ2-2, with TRBD2 matching over 10 bases. This CDR3 spans 17 amino acids. CDR1 and CDR2 (germline): MDHEN, SYDVKM. The junction had 9 bases not matched to a gene; V was cut back by 4 bases and J by 4 bases. DNA of the CDR3: TGTGCCAGCAGTTCCGGGGGGGGACTAGCGCGCACCGGGGAGCTGTTTTTT. Its translation: CASSSGGGLARTGELFF.

This chain uses TRBV3-1 (or the pseudogene TRBV3-2) with TRBJ2-3; D possibly corresponds to TRBD2 (6 bases). V dropped 4 bases and J dropped 2 bases, with 10 bases sitting between them. The CDR3 runs to 14 residues. Germline V gene data show CDR1 as LGHDT and CDR2 as YNNKEL (reference sequence). CDR3 region: CASSPSGVTDTQYF. The CDR3 DNA sequence: TGTGCCAGCAGCCCCTCGGGGGTCACAGATACGCAGTATTTT.

The rearrangement uses TRBV9 and TRBJ2-7, with TRBD2 identical over 9 bases. V gave up 0 bases and J gave up 2 bases; unmatched junction bases: 3. The CDR3 loop spans 15 amino acids. Germline V gene sequence: CDR1 SGDLS, CDR2 YYNGEE. The CDR3 DNA reads TGTGCCAGCAGCGTAGCTAGCGGGACCCCCTACGAGCAGTACTTC. As protein: CASSVASGTPYEQYF.

This chain uses TRBV5-1 with TRBJ2-7, with D possibly TRBD2 on 6 matching bases. Trimming stripped 0 bases from V and 5 bases from J, with 15 bases between. Germline V lookup: CDR1 SGHRS, CDR2 YFSETQ. The CDR3 has 15 amino acids. The CDR3 DNA reads as TGCGCCAGCAGCTTGGGAGGTAGCGGAGGGGACGAGCAGTACTTC. Translating it yields CASSLGGSGGDEQYF.

The V and J genes are TRBV7-2 and TRBJ2-1; 8 nucleotides align to TRBD2. With V trimmed by 1 base and J by 3 bases, 5 bases remained unmatched. Germline CDR1 is SGHTA and CDR2 is FQGNSA. The CDR3 loop spans 16 amino acids. CDR3 in DNA: TGTGCCAGCAGCTTAGAGTCTACTAGCGGCTACAATGAGCAGTTCTTC. This encodes CASSLESTSGYNEQFF.

The chain joins TRBV6-5 to TRBJ2-1; TRBD2 agrees at 14 bases. With 2 bases clipped from V and 8 bases from J, the junction kept 2 bases outside the gene matches. This CDR3 region has 15 residues. Germline V gene lookup returns CDR1 MNHEY and CDR2 SVGAGI. The CDR3 spells CASSYTGLAGDEQFF. The CDR3 DNA reads TGTGCCAGCAGTTACACGGGACTAGCGGGAGATGAGCAGTTCTTC.

V is TRBV20-1 and J is TRBJ2-3; 10 nucleotides line up with TRBD2. The CDR3 extends over 15 amino acids. V was clipped by 3 bases and J by 4 bases; unmatched bases: 7. The germline V gene has CDR1 DFQATT and CDR2 SNEGSKA (reference sequence). In DNA, the CDR3 is TGCAGTGCTAGTGAGGCTAGCGGGAGCGCAGATACGCAGTATTTT. Amino acids: CSASEASGSADTQYF.

The rearrangement uses TRBV7-3 and TRBJ2-3; TRBD2 agrees at 8 bases. The CDR3 has 15 amino acids. Looked up from germline, CDR1 is SGHTA and CDR2 is FQGTGA. The junction had 4 bases not matched to a gene; V was cut back by 4 bases and J by 1 base. CDR3 sequence reads: CASSWRGGRTDTQYF. In DNA form, the CDR3 reads TGTGCCAGCAGCTGGCGCGGGGGGCGCACAGATACGCAGTATTTT.

V is TRBV9 and J is TRBJ1-6, with 7 bases identical to TRBD1. Per the germline V gene, CDR1 is SGDLS and CDR2 is YYNGEE. V gave up 3 bases and J gave up 10 bases; unmatched junction bases: 10. CDR3 length: 15 residues. CDR3 sequence: CASSARQGSRSPLHF. DNA for the CDR3: TGTGCCAGCAGCGCACGACAGGGAAGTCGCTCACCCCTCCACTTT.

This clone was detected only once. V gene TRBV20-1 combines with J gene TRBJ1-2, with D possibly being TRBD1 (5 bases). V lost 5 bases, J lost 6 bases, and 10 bases lay in between. The CDR3 totals 11 residues. Germline CDR1 and CDR2: DFQATT and SNEGSKA (reference sequence). The DNA for the CDR3 is TGCAGTGCTCAGGGATACCATGGCTACACCTTC. Translated, it gives CSAQGYHGYTF.

This clone showed up just a few times. This chain uses TRBV20-1 with TRBJ2-1; D call uncertain. Between the trimmed V and J ends, which lost 3 bases and 6 bases, there was a span of 12 bases. Germline loops: CDR1 DFQATT, CDR2 SNEGSKA (reference sequence). This CDR3 comprises 13 residues. The CDR3, as DNA: TGCAGTGCTAGTACCTATCCGGGCAATGAGCAGTTCTTC. It encodes CSASTYPGNEQFF.

This chain joins TRBV7-9 and TRBJ2-7; 7 bases align to TRBD2. Germline CDR1 SEHNR, CDR2 FQNEAQ (reference sequence). The ends lost 5 bases at V and 2 bases at J; junction bases unmatched: 3. This CDR3 is 13 amino acids long. The CDR3 DNA is TGTGCCAGCAGCCCGGGGGGTCCCTACGAGCAGTACTTC. This translates into CASSPGGPYEQYF.

With respect to this clone: Other DNA sequences in this sample translate to the same CDR3. CDR3: CASSPGTSGSEQYF. CDR3 DNA sequence: TGTGCCAGCAGTCCCGGGACTAGCGGGAGCGAGCAGTACTTC. The chain uses TRBV6-2 or TRBV6-3 and TRBJ2-7, with 14 positions matching TRBD2. Germline V CDR1 and CDR2: MNHEY, SVGEGT. V lost 5 bases and J lost 6; bases outside the gene matches: 3. The CDR3 length is 14 residues.

The chain carries TRBV5-1 and TRBJ2-1, with 7 bases fitting TRBD1. This CDR3 contains 16 residues. Per germline, CDR1 SGHRS and CDR2 YFSETQ. The V gene end was trimmed by 0 bases and the J gene end by 0 bases; junction bases not matched to a gene: 3. The CDR3 reads CASSLDGDSSYNEQFF. The CDR3 coding sequence is TGCGCCAGCAGCTTGGACGGGGACAGCTCCTACAATGAGCAGTTCTTC.

The chain uses TRBV10-1 and TRBJ2-3, with D possibly matching TRBD1 (6 bases). V was trimmed by 1 base and J by 2 bases, leaving 22 bases between them. The CDR3 sequence is 19 residues long. Germline values: CDR1 WNHNN, CDR2 SYGVQD (reference sequence). CDR3 loop: CASSEFLPPLVGATDTQYF. The CDR3 DNA reads as TGCGCCAGCAGTGAGTTTTTACCCCCACTAGTGGGGGCCACAGATACGCAGTATTTT.

This clone showed up just a few times. V gene TRBV7-4 combines with J gene TRBJ1-2; no clear D. The germline gives CDR1 SGHVT, CDR2 SQSDAQ. Trimming removed 7 bases from V and 9 bases from J, with 12 bases in between. The CDR3 has 11 amino acids. The CDR3 reads CASTLELCYTF. The DNA of the CDR3 is TGTGCCAGCACTCTTGAGCTCTGCTACACCTTC.

The V call is TRBV7-2, the J call TRBJ2-2; D possibly corresponds to TRBD1 (6 bases). This CDR3 contains 15 residues. V lost 5 bases and J 5 bases, leaving 15 bases between the germline ends. Germline loops: CDR1 SGHTA, CDR2 FQGNSA. The CDR3 protein is CASSLPRGITGELFF. The CDR3 coding sequence is TGTGCCAGCAGCCTCCCCAGGGGAATTACCGGGGAGCTGTTTTTT.

This clone was observed a few times. This chain connects TRBV6-1 to TRBJ1-1; the D gene is possibly TRBD1 (6 bases). The length of the CDR3 is 15 residues. Germline lookup yields CDR1 MNHNS and CDR2 SASEGT. V lost 8 bases, J lost 1 base, and 17 bases lay in between. The CDR3 reads CASGYARTANTEAFF. The CDR3 DNA reads TGTGCCAGCGGATACGCTAGGACAGCGAACACTGAAGCTTTCTTT.

This clone has just a few counts. The genes are TRBV5-4 and TRBJ2-7; TRBD1 matches at 10 bases. The germline V gene encodes CDR1 SGHNT and CDR2 YYREEE (reference sequence). Trimming removed 3 bases from V and 4 bases from J; junction bases left unmatched: 7. CDR3 length: 15 residues. The chain's CDR3 is CASSYLTGGEYEQYF. CDR3 DNA: TGTGCCAGCAGCTACCTGACAGGGGGCGAGTACGAGCAGTACTTC.

The chain combines TRBV7-2 with TRBJ1-5; D unresolved. CDR1 and CDR2 (germline): SGHTA, FQGNSA. CDR3 length equals 13 residues. V was shortened by 7 bases and J by 0 bases, with 7 bases between the two germline ends. CDR3 sequence: CASTENSNQPQHF. CDR3 in DNA: TGTGCCAGCACAGAAAATAGCAATCAGCCCCAGCATTTT.

This chain joins TRBV9 and TRBJ1-1; tentative D call: TRBD1 (5 bases). V shed 3 bases and J shed 5 bases, with 17 bases lying between them. Germline lookup yields CDR1 SGDLS and CDR2 YYNGEE. CDR3 size: 15 residues. The CDR3 DNA reads TGTGCCAGCAGCGGTAAACAGGTGACGTCGACTGAAGCTTTCTTT. It translates to CASSGKQVTSTEAFF.

The chain couples TRBV2 to TRBJ2-1; no definite D call. The CDR3 spans 13 residues. With 6 bases removed from V and 8 bases from J, the gap between germline ends came to 14 bases. Per the germline V gene, CDR1 is SNHLY and CDR2 is FYNNEI. The DNA for the CDR3 is TGTGCCAGCAGGGCCTCTGTGATTGATGAGCAGTTCTTC. Protein product: CASRASVIDEQFF.

The V gene is TRBV6-1, the J gene TRBJ2-7, with TRBD1 as a possible D gene (5 bases). Deletions cut 2 bases from V and 1 base from J, with 9 bases between. CDR1 MNHNS and CDR2 SASEGT come from the germline V gene. This CDR3 has 14 amino acids. The CDR3 nucleotides are TGTGCCAGCAGTGAAAGGGGTGATTCCTACGAGCAGTACTTC. This translates into CASSERGDSYEQYF.

This clone was counted ten times or more. This rearrangement joins TRBV19 to TRBJ2-7; 8 bases line up with TRBD1. V was clipped by 5 bases and J by 4 bases; unmatched bases: 7. Germline V gene sequence: CDR1 LNHDA, CDR2 SQIVND (reference sequence). CDR3 length: 14 amino acids. CDR3 nucleotide sequence: TGTGCCAGTAGTTTTTCCGGGACAGGTTACGAGCAGTACTTC. Amino acid sequence: CASSFSGTGYEQYF. The full variable domain, in which reference TRBV19 and TRBJ2-7 provide the parts outside the CDR3, is DGGITQSPKYLFRKEGQNVTLSCEQNLNHDAMYWYRQDPGQGLRLIYYSQIVNDFQKGDIAEGYSVSREKKESFPLTVTSAQKNPTAFYLCASSFSGTGYEQYFGPGTRLTVT.

This chain joins TRBV25-1 and TRBJ1-2; D is possibly TRBD1 (5 bases). V gave up 4 bases and J gave up 7 bases, with 10 bases separating them. The germline V gene has CDR1 MGHDK and CDR2 SYGVNS. CDR3 length: 12 amino acids. CDR3 sequence (DNA): TGTGCCAGCAGTGTGCAGGGCTTTGGCTACACCTTC. As protein: CASSVQGFGYTF.

The chain links TRBV5-6 to TRBJ2-7; a weak D match, TRBD1 (5 bases). The CDR3 totals 14 residues. The germline V gene encodes CDR1 SGHDT and CDR2 YYEEEE. V gave up 0 bases and J gave up 5 bases, with 12 bases separating them. The DNA of the CDR3 is TGTGCCAGCAGCTTGGATCGGCAGGGAAACGAGCAGTACGTC. Translating gives CASSLDRQGNEQYV.

The chain has TRBV2 and TRBJ1-5, with D possibly matching TRBD1 (5 bases). This CDR3 comprises 14 residues. Germline V CDR1 and CDR2: SNHLY, FYNNEI. Trimming took off 3 bases at V and 5 bases at J, with 11 bases between the two ends. CDR3 in DNA: TGTGCCAGCAGTGAGGGGGGTCGGTATCAGCCCCAGCATTTT. The encoded protein is CASSEGGRYQPQHF. Variable domain in full (rest from reference TRBV2 and TRBJ1-5): EPEVTQTPSHQVTQMGQEVILRCVPISNHLYFYWYRQILGQKVEFLVSFYNNEISEKSEIFDDQFSVERPDGSNFTLKIRSTKLEDSAMYFCASSEGGRYQPQHFGDGTRLSIL.

The chain recombines TRBV30 with TRBJ2-5; 8 bases fit TRBD2. The CDR3 spans 13 residues. Germline CDR1 reads GTSNPN; CDR2 reads SVGIG (reference sequence). V lost 2 bases and J lost 4; bases outside the gene matches: 3. The CDR3 sequence is CAWSRLAGETQYF. The CDR3 region has the DNA TGTGCCTGGAGTCGGCTAGCGGGAGAGACCCAGTACTTC.